The 25 T cell receptor beta chains below come from one sample, sequenced in a study of blood T cell repertoires in COVID-19. The protocol was immunoSEQ multiplex PCR, while the TCRdb copy is restricted to in-frame clones and leaves out a portion. This table holds under 300,000 clones, 85% found once. Input material: peripheral blood. The receptor source for this set is a woman in her sixties with active or convalescent COVID-19.

The CDR3 sequence is CSASPPGSSPLHF. The CDR3 DNA sequence: TGCAGTGCTAGTCCTCCAGGGTCATCACCCCTCCACTTT. The J gene is TRBJ1-6, the V gene TRBV20-1; tentatively, D is TRBD1 (5 bases). This CDR3 spans 13 amino acids. Germline CDR1 is DFQATT and CDR2 is SNEGSKA (reference sequence). V was clipped by 3 bases and J by 10 bases, with 13 bases between them.

The chain links TRBV5-1 to TRBJ2-1, with TRBD1 matching over 7 bases. Trimming took 1 base from V and 3 from J; bases not matched to a gene: 4. In germline, CDR1 is SGHRS, CDR2 YFSETQ. The CDR3 contains 15 residues. The DNA of the CDR3 is TGCGCCAGCAGCTTGACAGGGGCTATCTACAATGAGCAGTTCTTC. Protein sequence: CASSLTGAIYNEQFF.

This chain links TRBV25-1 with TRBJ2-2; D is undetermined. This CDR3 spans 15 amino acids. V lost 4 bases and J 0 bases, leaving 9 bases between the germline ends. The V gene's germline CDR1 is MGHDK and CDR2 SYGVNS. The CDR3 reads CASSGIAPNTGELFF. The CDR3 DNA follows: TGTGCCAGCAGTGGGATAGCCCCGAACACCGGGGAGCTGTTTTTT.

This chain connects TRBV5-1 to TRBJ2-6; unclear D gene. Trimming removed 4 bases at V and 0 bases at J, with 11 bases between. CDR1 SGHRS and CDR2 YFSETQ come from the germline V gene. The CDR3 consists of 16 residues. As DNA, the CDR3 is TGCGCCAGCAGCGGAACAGCTCTCTCTGGGGCCAACGTCCTGACTTTC. It specifies CASSGTALSGANVLTF.

Here the CDR3 reads CASNSGGIKTQYF. Here the CDR3 DNA reads TGTGCCAGCAACTCAGGGGGTATTAAGACCCAGTACTTC. The chain has TRBV2 and TRBJ2-5; 7 positions match TRBD1. Losses at the gene ends were 7 bases for V and 6 bases for J; bases not matched to a gene: 8. The CDR3 has 13 amino acids. CDR1 SNHLY and CDR2 FYNNEI come from the germline V gene.

A single count supports this clone. The V and J genes are TRBV3-1 (or the pseudogene TRBV3-2) and TRBJ2-5, with D perhaps matching TRBD1 (6 bases). Germline CDR1 LGHDT, CDR2 YNNKEL (reference sequence). There are 15 residues in the CDR3. Trimming removed 2 bases from V and 5 bases from J, with 15 bases in between. The CDR3 region has the DNA TGTGCCAGCAGCCAATCTGTGGGGGCGGCGGAGACCCAGTACTTC. Translation: CASSQSVGAAETQYF.

This clone occurred once. The J gene is TRBJ2-2, the V gene TRBV19; D not resolved. The CDR3 covers 13 residues. Germline loops: CDR1 LNHDA, CDR2 SQIVND (reference sequence). Between the trimmed V and J ends, which lost 8 bases and 2 bases, there was a span of 9 bases. This CDR3 reads CASFATNTGELFF. CDR3 in DNA: TGTGCCAGTTTCGCGACAAACACCGGGGAGCTGTTTTTT.

This chain connects TRBV7-9 to TRBJ2-1, with 9 positions matching TRBD2. V dropped 5 bases and J dropped 0; count of bases not matched to a gene: 14. Per the germline V gene, CDR1 is SEHNR and CDR2 is FQNEAQ (reference sequence). The length of the CDR3 is 19 residues. CDR3 residues: CASSPEGAGGFLSYNEQFF. The CDR3 DNA sequence: TGTGCCAGCAGCCCGGAGGGGGCGGGGGGGTTCCTCTCCTACAATGAGCAGTTCTTC.

A remark on this clone: In the same sample, other DNA sequences code for this CDR3. The chain uses TRBV19 and TRBJ1-3; D may be TRBD1 (5 bases). V was clipped by 2 bases and J by 0 bases, with 8 bases between them. The CDR3 consists of 15 residues. CDR1 LNHDA and CDR2 SQIVND come from the germline V gene (reference sequence). CDR3 sequence: CASSISRDSGNTIYF. The CDR3, as DNA: TGTGCCAGTAGTATATCCAGGGACTCTGGAAACACCATATATTTT.

This chain links TRBV5-1 with TRBJ1-4, with D perhaps matching TRBD1 (6 bases). The V gene lost 0 bases and the J gene lost 5 bases, with 8 bases spanning the gap. CDR3 size: 14 residues. Germline V gene sequence: CDR1 SGHRS, CDR2 YFSETQ. For the CDR3, the DNA is TGCGCCAGCAGCTTGGTGGGGGCGAATGAAAAACTGTTTTTT. This gives the protein CASSLVGANEKLFF. Complete variable domain (other parts from reference TRBV5-1 and TRBJ1-4): KAGVTQTPRYLIKTRGQQVTLSCSPISGHRSVSWYQQTPGQGLQFLFEYFSETQRNKGNFPGRFSGRQFSNSRSEMNVSTLELGDSALYLCASSLVGANEKLFFGSGTQLSVL.

J is TRBJ1-2 and V is TRBV6-2 or TRBV6-3, with no clear D. V lost 3 bases and J 0 bases, leaving 11 bases between the germline ends. The CDR3 has 15 amino acids. CDR1 is MNHEY and CDR2 is SVGEGT in the germline V gene. DNA of the CDR3: TGTGCCAGCAGTTATCGGGGAAGAGCTAACTATGGCTACACCTTC. Its translation: CASSYRGRANYGYTF.

On this clone itself: Other nucleotide sequences from this sample produce the same CDR3. The CDR3 reads CASSPGLADTGELFF. The CDR3, as DNA: TGTGCCAGCAGCCCGGGACTAGCCGACACCGGGGAGCTGTTTTTT. This chain uses TRBV7-9 with TRBJ2-2; 9 bases line up with TRBD2. The CDR3 is 15 amino acids. Germline assignment: CDR1 SEHNR and CDR2 FQNEAQ (reference sequence). Trimming took 5 bases from V and 3 from J; bases not matched to a gene: 4.

The chain recombines TRBV29-1 with TRBJ2-1; 8 bases line up with TRBD1. This CDR3 comprises 14 residues. The V and J ends lost 4 bases and 0 bases, in that order; junction bases with no gene match: 2. CDR1 SQVTM and CDR2 ANQGSEA come from the germline V gene. The CDR3 bases are TGCAGCGTTGTGGACAGGGACTCCTACAATGAGCAGTTCTTC. This encodes CSVVDRDSYNEQFF.

This clone was counted a few times. The chain uses TRBV10-1 and TRBJ2-1, with D possibly being TRBD2 (6 bases). The V and J ends lost 0 bases and 6 bases respectively, with 9 bases between them. The germline CDR1 and CDR2 sequences are WNHNN and SYGVQD (reference sequence). This CDR3 spans 14 amino acids. The CDR3 nucleotides are TGCGCCAGCAGTGAGTCGGGAGGCGGCAATGAGCAGTTCTTC. This codes for CASSESGGGNEQFF.

The chain couples TRBV28 to TRBJ2-7, with 12 nucleotides matching TRBD1. The CDR3 spans 16 residues. With V trimmed by 5 bases and J by 4 bases, 9 bases remained unmatched. The V gene's germline CDR1 is MDHEN and CDR2 SYDVKM. This CDR3 is CASSTPGQGAKYEQYV. The CDR3 DNA follows: TGTGCCAGCAGTACTCCGGGACAGGGGGCGAAGTACGAGCAGTACGTC.

V usage is TRBV18 and J usage is TRBJ1-2; 8 bases align to TRBD1. The CDR3 covers 14 residues. Germline trimming cut 3 bases from V and 1 base from J; bases unmatched to any gene: 1. Germline CDR1 reads KGHSH; CDR2 reads LQKENI. In DNA, the CDR3 is TGTGCCAGCTCACCGGGACAGGATAACTATGGCTACACCTTC. Its protein is CASSPGQDNYGYTF.

The rearrangement uses TRBV4-2 and TRBJ1-4, with D possibly matching TRBD1 (5 bases). Trimming removed 5 bases from V and 8 bases from J, with 18 bases in between. This CDR3 is 15 amino acids long. Germline-derived CDR1 and CDR2 are LGHNA and YNFKEQ. The CDR3 protein is CASSITGNGMEKLFF. CDR3 in DNA: TGTGCCAGCAGCATCACAGGCAACGGCATGGAAAAACTGTTTTTT.

This clone has only one observation. The chain employs TRBV11-3 and TRBJ1-2, with TRBD1 as a possible D gene (5 bases). The CDR3 is 15 amino acids. The V end was cut by 1 base, the J end by 4 bases, with 13 bases between. Germline lookup yields CDR1 SGHNT and CDR2 YENEEA. The DNA for the CDR3 is TGTGCCAGCAGCTTAGGGGGCAGGAGTGCCTATGGCTACACCTTC. This gives the protein CASSLGGRSAYGYTF.

This clone came up a few times. The chain combines TRBV4-2 with TRBJ2-5; no definite D call. Trimming took 0 bases from V and 2 from J, leaving 10 bases between them. The CDR3 has 15 amino acids. Germline V gene data show CDR1 as LGHNA and CDR2 as YNFKEQ. The CDR3 DNA is TGTGCCAGCAGCCAAGAGGGCAGCCGTCAAGAGACCCAGTACTTC. Encoded protein: CASSQEGSRQETQYF.

V gene TRBV5-1 combines with J gene TRBJ2-1; D unclear. Germline V gene lookup returns CDR1 SGHRS and CDR2 YFSETQ. The CDR3 extends over 13 amino acids. Trimming removed 6 bases at V and 0 bases at J, with 7 bases between. This chain's CDR3 is CASTLDSYNEQFF. In nucleotides, the CDR3 is TGCGCCAGCACGCTAGACTCCTACAATGAGCAGTTCTTC.

The CDR3 protein is CASSTRAVYSGANVLTF. The CDR3 DNA reads as TGTGCCAGCAGCACCCGCGCCGTTTACTCTGGGGCCAACGTCCTGACTTTC. The V gene is TRBV9, the J gene TRBJ2-6; D is unclear. The ends were cut back, 4 bases at V and 0 bases at J, with 14 bases in the middle. The CDR3 length is 17 residues. CDR1 is SGDLS and CDR2 is YYNGEE in the germline V gene.

CDR3 DNA sequence: TGTGCCAGCAGCCAGGTCTCGGACACAGCCAAAAACATTCAGTACTTC. Translated, it gives CASSQVSDTAKNIQYF. The chain links TRBV14 to TRBJ2-4; TRBD1 might be the D (5 bases). Per germline, CDR1 SGHDN and CDR2 FVKESK. Trimming took 3 bases from V and 0 from J, leaving 12 bases between them. This CDR3 is built from 16 residues.

The chain combines TRBV19 with TRBJ2-7; 10 bases align to TRBD2. Unmatched junction bases numbered 6, after V lost 2 bases and J lost 5 bases. This CDR3 spans 15 amino acids. Germline V gene lookup returns CDR1 LNHDA and CDR2 SQIVND (reference sequence). CDR3 nucleotides: TGTGCCAGTAGTATATACCTAGCGGGAGTGGACGAGCAGTACTTC. Amino acids: CASSIYLAGVDEQYF.

The J gene is TRBJ2-1, the V gene TRBV6-6, with 8 bases lining up with TRBD2. Germline-derived CDR1 and CDR2 are MNHNY and SVGAGI (reference sequence). This CDR3 spans 15 amino acids. The V segment lost 9 bases and the J segment 3 bases; nucleotides outside the gene matches: 10. CDR3 sequence (DNA): TGTGCCAGTGGCCCCGTCGGGACTAGCTACAATGAGCAGTTCTTC. Its protein is CASGPVGTSYNEQFF.

As for this clone: Other DNA sequences in this sample translate to the same CDR3. The J gene is TRBJ1-2, the V gene TRBV29-1, with a weak D call TRBD1 (5 bases). The CDR3 runs 11 residues. The ends were cut back, 6 bases at V and 8 bases at J, with 13 bases in the middle. Germline values: CDR1 SQVTM, CDR2 ANQGSEA. The CDR3 region has the DNA TGCAGCGTGGACCAGGGAAGCGGCTACACCTTC. Translating it yields CSVDQGSGYTF.